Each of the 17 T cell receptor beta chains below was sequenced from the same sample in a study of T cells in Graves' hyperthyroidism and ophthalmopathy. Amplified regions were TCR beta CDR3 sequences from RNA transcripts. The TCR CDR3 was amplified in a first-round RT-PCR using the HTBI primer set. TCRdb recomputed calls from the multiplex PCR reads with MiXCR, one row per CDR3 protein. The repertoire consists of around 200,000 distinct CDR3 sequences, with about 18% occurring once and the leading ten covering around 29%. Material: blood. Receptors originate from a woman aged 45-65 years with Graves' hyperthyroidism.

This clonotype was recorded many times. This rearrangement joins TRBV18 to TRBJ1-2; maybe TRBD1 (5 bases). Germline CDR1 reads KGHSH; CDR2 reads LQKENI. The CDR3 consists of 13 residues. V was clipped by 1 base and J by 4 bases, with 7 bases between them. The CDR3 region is CASSPRDRYGYTF. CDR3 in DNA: TGTGCCAGCTCACCACGGGACCGCTATGGCTACACCTTC.

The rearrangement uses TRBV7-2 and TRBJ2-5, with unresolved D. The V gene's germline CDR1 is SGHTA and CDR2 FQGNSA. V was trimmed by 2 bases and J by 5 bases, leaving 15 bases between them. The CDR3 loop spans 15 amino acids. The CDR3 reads CASSLSKANGETQYF. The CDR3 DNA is TGTGCCAGCAGCTTAAGTAAGGCGAACGGGGAGACCCAGTACTTC.

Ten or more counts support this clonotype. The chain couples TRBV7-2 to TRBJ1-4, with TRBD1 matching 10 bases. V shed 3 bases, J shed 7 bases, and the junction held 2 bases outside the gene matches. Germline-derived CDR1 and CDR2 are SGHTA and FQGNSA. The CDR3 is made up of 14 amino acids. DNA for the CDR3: TGTGCCAGCAGCTTGGGACAGGGGCTTGAAAAACTGTTTTTT. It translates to CASSLGQGLEKLFF. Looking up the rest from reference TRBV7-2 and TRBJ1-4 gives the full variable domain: GAGVSQSPSNKVTEKGKDVELRCDPISGHTALYWYRQSLGQGLEFLIYFQGNSAPDKSGLPSDRFSAERTGGSVSTLTIQRTQQEDSAVYLCASSLGQGLEKLFFGSGTQLSVL.

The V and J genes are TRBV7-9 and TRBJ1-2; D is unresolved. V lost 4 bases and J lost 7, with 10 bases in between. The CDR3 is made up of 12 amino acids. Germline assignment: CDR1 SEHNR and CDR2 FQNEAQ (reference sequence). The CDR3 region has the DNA TGTGCCAGCAGCTCACTCGGCGGTGGCTACACCTTC. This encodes CASSSLGGGYTF.

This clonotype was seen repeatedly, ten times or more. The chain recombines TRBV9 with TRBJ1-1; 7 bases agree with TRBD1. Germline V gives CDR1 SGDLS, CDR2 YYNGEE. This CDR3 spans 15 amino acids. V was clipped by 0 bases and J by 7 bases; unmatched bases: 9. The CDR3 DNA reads TGTGCCAGCAGCGTAGGGAGCGGGGGACAGAGTGAAGCTTTCTTT. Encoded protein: CASSVGSGGQSEAFF.

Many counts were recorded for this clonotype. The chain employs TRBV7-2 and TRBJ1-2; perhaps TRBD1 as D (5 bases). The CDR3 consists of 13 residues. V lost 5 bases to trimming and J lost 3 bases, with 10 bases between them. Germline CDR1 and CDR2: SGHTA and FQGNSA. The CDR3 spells CASSKTGYYGYTF. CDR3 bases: TGTGCCAGCAGCAAAACAGGATACTATGGCTACACCTTC.

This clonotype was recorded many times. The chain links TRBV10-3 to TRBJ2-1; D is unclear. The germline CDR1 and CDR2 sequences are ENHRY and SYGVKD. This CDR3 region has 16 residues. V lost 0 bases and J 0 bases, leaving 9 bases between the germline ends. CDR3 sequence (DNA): TGTGCCATCAGTGAGTCGTCCAGGAACTCCTACAATGAGCAGTTCTTC. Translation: CAISESSRNSYNEQFF.

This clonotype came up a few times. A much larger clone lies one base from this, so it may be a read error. This CDR3 reads CASSSLGGGDYDYTF. CDR3 coding DNA: TGTGCCAGCAGTTCCCTGGGGGGGGGGGATTATGACTACACCTTC. The V call is TRBV28, the J call TRBJ1-2, with D possibly TRBD1 on 5 matching bases. This CDR3 comprises 15 residues. CDR1 MDHEN and CDR2 SYDVKM come from the germline V gene.

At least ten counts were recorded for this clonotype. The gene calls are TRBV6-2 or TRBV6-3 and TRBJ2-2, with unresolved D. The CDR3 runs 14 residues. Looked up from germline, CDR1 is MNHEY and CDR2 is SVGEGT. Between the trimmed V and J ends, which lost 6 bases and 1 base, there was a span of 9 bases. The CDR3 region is CASRIPQNTGELFF. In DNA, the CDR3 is TGTGCCAGCAGGATCCCCCAGAACACCGGGGAGCTGTTTTTT.

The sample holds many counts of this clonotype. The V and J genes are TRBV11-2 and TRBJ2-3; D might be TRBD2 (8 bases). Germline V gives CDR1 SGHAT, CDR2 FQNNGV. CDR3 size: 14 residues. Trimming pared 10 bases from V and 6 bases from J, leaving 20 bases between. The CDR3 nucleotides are TGTGCCACCGACAAGGGGGCGGGGGGCGATACGCAGTATTTT. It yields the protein CATDKGAGGDTQYF. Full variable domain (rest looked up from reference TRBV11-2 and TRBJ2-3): EAGVAQSPRYKIIEKRQSVAFWCNPISGHATLYWYQQILGQGPKLLIQFQNNGVVDDSQLPKDRFSAERLKGVDSTLKIQPAKLEDSAVYLCATDKGAGGDTQYFGPGTRLTVL.

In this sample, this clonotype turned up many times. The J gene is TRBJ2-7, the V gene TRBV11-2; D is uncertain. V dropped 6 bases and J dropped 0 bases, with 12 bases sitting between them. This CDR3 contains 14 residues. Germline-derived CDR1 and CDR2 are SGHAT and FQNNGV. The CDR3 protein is CASSLEYSSYEQYF. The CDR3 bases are TGTGCCAGCAGTTTGGAATACAGCTCCTACGAGCAGTACTTC.

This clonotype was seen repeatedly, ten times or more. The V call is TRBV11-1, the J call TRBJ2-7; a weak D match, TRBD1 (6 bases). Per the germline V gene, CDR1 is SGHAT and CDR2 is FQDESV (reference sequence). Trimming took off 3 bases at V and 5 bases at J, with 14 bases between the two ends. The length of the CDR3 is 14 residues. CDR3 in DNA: TGTGCCAGCAGCTTCCTTGCCTCAGGGGACGAGCAGTACTTC. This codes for CASSFLASGDEQYF.

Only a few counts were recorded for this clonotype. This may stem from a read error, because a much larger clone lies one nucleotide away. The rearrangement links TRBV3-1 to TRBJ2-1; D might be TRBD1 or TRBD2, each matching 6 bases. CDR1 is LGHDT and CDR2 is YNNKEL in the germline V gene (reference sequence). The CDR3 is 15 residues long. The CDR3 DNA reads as TGTGCCGGCAGCCTCGGGGGCAGGACCTACAATGAGCAGTTCTTC. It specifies CAGSLGGRTYNEQFF.

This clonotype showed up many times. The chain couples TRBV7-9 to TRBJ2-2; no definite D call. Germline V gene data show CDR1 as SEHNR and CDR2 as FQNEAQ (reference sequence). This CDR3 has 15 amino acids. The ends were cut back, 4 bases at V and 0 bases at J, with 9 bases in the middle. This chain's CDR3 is CASSYHSSNTGELFF. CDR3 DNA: TGTGCCAGCAGCTACCATAGCTCGAACACCGGGGAGCTGTTTTTT.

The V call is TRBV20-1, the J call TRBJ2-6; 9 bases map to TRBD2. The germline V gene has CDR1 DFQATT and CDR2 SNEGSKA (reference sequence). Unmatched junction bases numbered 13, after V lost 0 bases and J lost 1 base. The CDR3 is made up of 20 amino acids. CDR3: CSARDHNLLAGLSGANVLTF. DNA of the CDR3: TGCAGTGCTAGAGATCACAACCTCCTAGCGGGGCTTTCTGGGGCCAACGTCCTGACTTTC.

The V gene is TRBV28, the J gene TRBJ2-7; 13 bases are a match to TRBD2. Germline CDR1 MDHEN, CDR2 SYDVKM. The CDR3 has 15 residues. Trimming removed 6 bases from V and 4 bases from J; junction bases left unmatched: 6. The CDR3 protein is CASSQLAGGGYEQYF. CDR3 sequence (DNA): TGTGCCAGCAGCCAACTAGCGGGAGGGGGGTACGAGCAGTACTTC.

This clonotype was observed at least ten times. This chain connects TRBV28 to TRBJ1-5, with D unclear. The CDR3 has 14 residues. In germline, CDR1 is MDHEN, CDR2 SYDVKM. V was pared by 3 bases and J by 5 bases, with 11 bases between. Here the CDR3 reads CASSFPAPYQPQHF. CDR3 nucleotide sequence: TGTGCCAGCAGTTTTCCCGCCCCTTATCAGCCCCAGCATTTT.